The entry that follows covers one T cell receptor (beta chain) sequence. Germline V gene data show CDR1 as KGHDR and CDR2 as SFDVKD. The CDR3 is made up of 17 amino acids. V shed 3 bases and J 4 bases; nucleotides not matched to a gene: 6. Libraries were prepared by immunoSEQ multiplex PCR; TCRdb keeps only in-frame clonotypes and omits some of them. The sample includes about 250,000 clones, around nine tenths seen only once; the top ten take 1.6%. This sample is part of a study of blood T cell repertoires in COVID-19. Overall study context: The origin of the acute and convalescent COVID-19 samples was the United States, Italy and Spain. T cells, B-cell-depleted T cells, or PBMCs supplied cDNA or gDNA.

Material for sequencing was peripheral blood. The rearrangement joins TRBV24-1 to TRBJ2-2; 11 nucleotides line up with TRBD2. This sequence was found in a woman in her fifties or sixties who had recovered from COVID-19. CDR3 sequence: CATSDLTSGGVTGELFF. The CDR3 DNA reads TGTGCCACCAGTGATCTTACTAGCGGGGGAGTCACCGGGGAGCTGTTTTTT.